These T cell receptor beta chains were read from a single sample in a study of T cells expressing NK-cell markers. Following a re-call of the 5' RACE reads, TCRdb has one entry per CDR3 protein and lacks DNA. The sample totals 300,000 to 450,000 distinct CDR3 sequences. The specimen was blood T cells: a sorted CD56 or NKG2C T cell subset, CD4+ or CD8+ T cells, or bulk PBMC T cells (not recorded which). These receptors were obtained from a man aged 18-69 years in good health. CDR3s include the opening cysteine and the closing phenylalanine or tryptophan.

V gene	J gene	CDR3 protein
TRBV4-2	TRBJ2-3	CASSQAPGLAGEDTQYF
TRBV3-1	TRBJ2-1	CASSQDRSPGQFF
TRBV6-6	TRBJ1-2	CASSLQDSYGYTF
TRBV6-1	TRBJ2-5	CATSGGGGPRETQYF
TRBV5-1	TRBJ2-5	CASSPELAGPQYQETQYF
TRBV20-1	TRBJ1-1	CSEAVNTEAFF
TRBV12-3/TRBV12-4	TRBJ1-6	CASRGAKGALHF
TRBV19	TRBJ2-3	CASRKRVGAGGTDTQYF
TRBV2	TRBJ1-1	CASRSEIGGTEAFF
TRBV6-4	TRBJ1-2	CASSEMRGVNYGYTF
TRBV9	TRBJ2-3	CASSVASGGGARTDTQYF
TRBV7-9	TRBJ2-5	CASSLSSSQTQYF
TRBV6-2/TRBV6-3	TRBJ2-1	CASRPGQGNYNEQFF
TRBV5-6	TRBJ2-4	CASSLEGFVKNIQYF
TRBV28	TRBJ1-6	CASRIQGAVSPLHF
TRBV11-2	TRBJ2-1	CASSLQGLSQFF
TRBV6-5	TRBJ2-1	CASRSGGLAYNEQFF
TRBV9	TRBJ2-7	CASSPGQFFMKQYF
TRBV20-1	TRBJ1-5	CSARDRGGGGTQPQHF
TRBV10-3	TRBJ1-5	CAIRPDRGRQHF
TRBV3-1	TRBJ1-1	CASSRGHSNTEAFF
TRBV12-3/TRBV12-4	TRBJ2-1	CASSLREVRGNNEQFF
TRBV6-5	TRBJ1-5	CASSYTDSSNQPQHF
TRBV12-3/TRBV12-4	TRBJ2-2	CASSLARSQRKLFF
TRBV7-9	TRBJ2-1	CASSLGQALYNEQFF
TRBV15	TRBJ2-1	CATSRDLASNEQFF
TRBV6-5	TRBJ2-3	CASSSGTAVDTQYF
TRBV4-1	TRBJ1-1	CASTPGDRTNTEAFF
TRBV27	TRBJ2-1	CASSLHRDRPYNEQFF
TRBV11-2	TRBJ2-2	CASSLLRGGAGELFF
TRBV12-3/TRBV12-4	TRBJ1-1	CASSSPKRGGTEAFF
TRBV20-1	TRBJ2-4	CSANRDRGLLDIQYF
TRBV5-1	TRBJ2-7	CASSLARPGLAGEQYF
TRBV3-1	TRBJ1-2	CARRAALGYTF
TRBV12-3/TRBV12-4	TRBJ1-1	CASKKTPYGTEAFF
TRBV5-4	TRBJ2-5	CASSANQETQYF
TRBV24-1	TRBJ2-5	CATSDSIPQGQETQYF
TRBV4-2	TRBJ2-5	CASSGRAGEYQETQYF
TRBV15	TRBJ2-5	CATSRDRGWNSLETQYF
TRBV19	TRBJ1-5	CASSIVQNSNQPQHF
TRBV7-2	TRBJ1-1	CASSSTGGYTEAFF
TRBV6-5	TRBJ2-7	CASRHGVYEQYF
TRBV7-2	TRBJ1-5	CASSLVVPTPQHF
TRBV25-1	TRBJ2-5	CASSLSQMPYETQYF
TRBV3-1	TRBJ2-4	CASSRIGERSIQYF
TRBV7-2	TRBJ2-7	CASSPAAGLRYEQYF
TRBV5-1	TRBJ2-7	CASSLGTGIYEQYF